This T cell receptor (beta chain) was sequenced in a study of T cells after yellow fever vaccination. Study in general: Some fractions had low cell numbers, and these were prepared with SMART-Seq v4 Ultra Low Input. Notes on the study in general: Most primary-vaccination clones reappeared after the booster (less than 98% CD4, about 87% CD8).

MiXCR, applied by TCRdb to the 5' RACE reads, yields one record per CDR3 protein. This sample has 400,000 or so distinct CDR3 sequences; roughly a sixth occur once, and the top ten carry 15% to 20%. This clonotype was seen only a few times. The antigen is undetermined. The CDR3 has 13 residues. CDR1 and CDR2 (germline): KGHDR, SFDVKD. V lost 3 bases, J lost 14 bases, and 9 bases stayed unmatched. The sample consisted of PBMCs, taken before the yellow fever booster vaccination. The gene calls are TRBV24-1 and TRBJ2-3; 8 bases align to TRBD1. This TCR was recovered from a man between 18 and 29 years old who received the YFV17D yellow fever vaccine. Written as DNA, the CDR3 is TGTGCCACCAGTGATCGTACAGGGGGAAAGGGGTATTTT. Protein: CATSDRTGGKGYF.